This is a list of T cell receptor beta chains from one sample in a study of blood T cell repertoires in COVID-19. Here immunoSEQ multiplex PCR was the method, and the copy in TCRdb shows in-frame clones only, minus some. Counted here are 120,000 to 150,000 clones, roughly 84% occurring once; the ten biggest clones make up about 4%. Material for sequencing was PBMCs or T cells enriched from blood (not recorded which). Receptors were obtained from a man aged 45-65 years in a cohort exposed to, infected with or recovered from COVID-19 (not recorded which). Each CDR3 is given without its conserved first and last residue.

TRBV7-2	10	TRBJ2-1	ASSPSSHEQF
TRBV18	13	TRBJ1-3	ASTTELSAGNTIY
TRBV7-6	11	TRBJ2-1	ASSLESYNEQF
TRBV7-3	11	TRBJ2-3	ASSMTGAWAQY
TRBV15	10	TRBJ1-1	ATSSPTGEAF
TRBV13	13	TRBJ1-3	ASSSGQLSGNTIY
TRBV5-4	13	TRBJ2-1	ASSPGLAGGVEQF
TRBV18	13	TRBJ2-5	ASSPRTSDQETQY
TRBV6-6	13	TRBJ2-1	ASRLEGSSYNEQF
TRBV28	11	TRBJ1-6	ASNGGRISPLH
TRBV28	14	TRBJ2-1	ASTRAGGTSYNEQF
TRBV5-4	12	TRBJ1-1	ASSLTGSGTEAF
TRBV24-1	15	TRBJ2-5	ATSDLFGTGVRETQY
TRBV13	13	TRBJ2-7	ASSLDVGLSYEQY
TRBV18	13	TRBJ1-6	ASSPGQGANSPLH
TRBV6-5	11	TRBJ1-5	ASKAGSNQPQH
TRBV19	11	TRBJ2-5	ASSILIDGTQY
TRBV7-2	15	TRBJ2-2	ASSSTLGGGYTGELF
TRBV9	14	TRBJ2-1	ASSLQTTSAINEQF
TRBV7-9	13	TRBJ1-2	ASSSLGQGTGGYT
TRBV7-9	14	TRBJ2-1	ASSLDPGQGTNEQF
TRBV19	12	TRBJ1-3	ATSQGARGNTIY
TRBV5-8	11	TRBJ1-1	ASRGSVNTEAF
TRBV12-3/TRBV12-4	11	TRBJ2-7	ASSFALSYEQY
TRBV28	11	TRBJ1-1	ASTFLGGTEAF
TRBV28	10	TRBJ2-1	ASRNRDRGQF
TRBV15	13	TRBJ1-2	ATSRGGKSNYGYT
TRBV28	11	TRBJ2-5	ASSFLQAETQY
TRBV19	12	TRBJ2-7	ASSMGPTPYEQY
TRBV7-2	13	TRBJ2-2	ASSLAWQNTGELF
TRBV5-5	11	TRBJ1-2	ASSLRQGGGYT
TRBV18	11	TRBJ2-7	ASSLRTGLGQY
TRBV10-3	13	TRBJ2-7	AISEGGVGSYEQY
TRBV7-3	13	TRBJ2-3	ASSPQRTSTDTQY
TRBV5-1	14	TRBJ2-6	ASSWGQGPGANVLT
TRBV19	14	TRBJ1-3	ASSVGQGSTGNTIY
TRBV9	14	TRBJ2-1	ASSATGTSGYNEQF
TRBV3-1/TRBV3-2	14	TRBJ2-1	ASSLDFLSSYNEQF
TRBV5-6	16	TRBJ2-7	ASSLTSGRAPTGYEQY
TRBV28	12	TRBJ1-2	ASSLTGVSYGYT
TRBV7-2	10	TRBJ2-7	ASSSSLYEQY
TRBV13	10	TRBJ2-7	ASSRDRVEQY
TRBV19	14	TRBJ2-7	ASSIGPGLAGWEQY
TRBV4-1	12	TRBJ2-7	ASSQVRVAYEQY
TRBV10-2	13	TRBJ1-2	ASTDRGPSDYGYT
TRBV4-1	13	TRBJ1-2	ASSHLEGVGYGYT
TRBV28	15	TRBJ2-6	ASSLPPTGSGANVLT
TRBV14	12	TRBJ1-1	ASSQTVSNTEAF
TRBV5-1	12	TRBJ1-3	ASSDRGSGNTIY
TRBV5-1	14	TRBJ2-3	ASSFRTSGSTDTQY
TRBV18	12	TRBJ2-7	ASSTRQGPYEQY
TRBV20-1	9	TRBJ2-7	SAIRQNEQY
TRBV2	13	TRBJ2-3	ASSDPSGPTDTQY
TRBV24-1	14	TRBJ2-7	ATSDSGPSGAYEQY
TRBV6-2/TRBV6-3	13	TRBJ1-1	ASSFLPPRNTEAF
TRBV5-1	11	TRBJ2-3	ASSVDGSDTQY